These 15 T cell receptor beta chains originate from one sample sequenced in a study of radiotherapy plus CTLA-4 blockade in lung cancer. Sequenced by immunoSEQ multiplex PCR; TCRdb stores in-frame clones only, minus some. Of 80,000 to 100,000 clones in the sample, roughly 88% were seen once. Sequencing was performed on peripheral blood, taken from a patient treated with radiotherapy plus ipilimumab. These receptors were taken from a human donor with non-small cell lung cancer that progressed on radiotherapy plus ipilimumab.

This chain links TRBV5-4 with TRBJ2-3; 7 bases fit TRBD1. The CDR3 runs 16 residues. Germline-derived CDR1 and CDR2 are SGHNT and YYREEE (reference sequence). After removal of 0 bases from V and 4 bases from J, the junction contained 8 bases not matched to a gene. The CDR3 loop reads CASSLARGKSADTQYF. The CDR3 region has the DNA TGTGCCAGCAGCTTGGCCAGGGGGAAGTCCGCAGATACGCAGTATTTT.

This rearrangement joins TRBV6-5 to TRBJ1-1; 7 bases are a match to TRBD1. The CDR3 covers 16 residues. CDR1 and CDR2 from the germline V gene are MNHEY and SVGAGI. The V segment lost 1 base and the J segment 0 bases; nucleotides outside the gene matches: 5. Written as DNA, the CDR3 is TGTGCCAGCAGTTACTACGCCGGGACAGTGAACACTGAAGCTTTCTTT. Protein sequence: CASSYYAGTVNTEAFF.

The chain employs TRBV7-6 and TRBJ2-3; 8 nucleotides align to TRBD2. The J segment lost 3 bases and the V segment lost 6 bases, leaving 8 bases of the junction unmatched. This CDR3 region has 15 residues. CDR1 and CDR2 (germline): SGHVS, FNYEAQ. The CDR3 reads CASRWSGRWTDTQYF. The CDR3 DNA reads TGTGCCAGCAGGTGGAGCGGGAGATGGACAGATACGCAGTATTTT.

The chain carries TRBV9 and TRBJ2-3, with a weak D call TRBD1 (5 bases). The CDR3 totals 13 residues. V was pared by 5 bases and J by 1 base, with 8 bases between. CDR1 is SGDLS and CDR2 is YYNGEE in the germline V gene. The CDR3 bases are TGTGCCAGCAGGGAAGGGGGCACAGATACGCAGTATTTT. Its translation is CASREGGTDTQYF. The whole variable domain, filled in from reference TRBV9 and TRBJ2-3, reads DSGVTQTPKHLITATGQRVTLRCSPRSGDLSVYWYQQSLDQGLQFLIQYYNGEERAKGNILERFSAQQFPDLHSELNLSSLELGDSALYFCASREGGTDTQYFGPGTRLTVL.

The chain carries TRBV6-1 and TRBJ2-2, with 14 bases identical to TRBD2. Germline V gene data show CDR1 as MNHNS and CDR2 as SASEGT. The CDR3 spans 18 residues. The ends lost 2 bases at V and 1 base at J; junction bases unmatched: 3. This chain's CDR3 is CASSEFGLAGGNTGELFF. CDR3 nucleotides: TGTGCCAGCAGTGAATTCGGACTAGCGGGAGGGAACACCGGGGAGCTGTTTTTT.

This clone was picked up one time. V gene TRBV15 combines with J gene TRBJ1-5; tentative D call: TRBD1 (6 bases). The germline CDR1 and CDR2 sequences are LNHNV and YYDKDF (reference sequence). This CDR3 comprises 17 residues. The germline V and J ends were trimmed by 0 bases and 3 bases, with 15 bases remaining between them. CDR3 sequence: CATSREGRGAVNQPQHF. As DNA, the CDR3 is TGTGCCACCAGCAGAGAGGGGCGGGGGGCGGTCAATCAGCCCCAGCATTTT.

This clone was found once. The V call is TRBV7-8, the J call TRBJ2-1; 14 nucleotides match TRBD2. The CDR3 runs 15 residues. Germline assignment: CDR1 SGHVS and CDR2 FQNEAQ. The V and J ends lost 5 bases and 7 bases, in that order; junction bases with no gene match: 4. The CDR3 loop reads CASSRGLAGENEQFF. The CDR3 region has the DNA TGTGCCAGCAGCCGGGGACTAGCGGGAGAAAATGAGCAGTTCTTC.

This chain connects TRBV18 to TRBJ2-6; no firm D call. This CDR3 region has 14 residues. Trimming pared 4 bases from V and 0 bases from J, leaving 4 bases between. Germline CDR1 is KGHSH and CDR2 is LQKENI. The CDR3 DNA follows: TGTGCCAGCTCACTGAGCTCTGGGGCCAACGTCCTGACTTTC. Translation gives CASSLSSGANVLTF.

The J gene is TRBJ1-3, the V gene TRBV7-2; D unresolved. The V end was cut by 3 bases, the J end by 4 bases, with 7 bases between. The CDR3 contains 13 residues. CDR1 is SGHTA, CDR2 FQGNSA, per germline. This chain's CDR3 is CASSFGYGNTIYF. As DNA, the CDR3 is TGTGCCAGCAGCTTCGGGTACGGAAACACCATATATTTT.

This rearrangement joins TRBV19 to TRBJ1-5; a weak D match, TRBD1 (6 bases). V was trimmed by 3 bases and J by 5 bases, leaving 23 bases between them. This CDR3 contains 18 residues. The germline CDR1 and CDR2 sequences are LNHDA and SQIVND (reference sequence). The DNA of the CDR3 is TGTGCCAGTAGTATTATGAGGGGCCCCGGACAGAGTGATCAGCCCCAGCATTTT. This sequence encodes CASSIMRGPGQSDQPQHF.

The chain employs TRBV5-1 and TRBJ2-2; no clear D. Germline V lookup: CDR1 SGHRS, CDR2 YFSETQ. The ends were cut back, 2 bases at V and 1 base at J, with 9 bases in the middle. The CDR3 has 15 residues. The CDR3 is CASSFSTLNTGELFF. In nucleotides, the CDR3 is TGCGCCAGCAGCTTTTCCACCTTGAACACCGGGGAGCTGTTTTTT.

This clone was observed once. This chain links TRBV27 with TRBJ1-1; 8 positions match TRBD1. This CDR3 contains 12 residues. In germline, CDR1 is MNHEY, CDR2 SMNVEV (reference sequence). J lost 7 bases, V lost 10 bases, and 8 bases had no gene match. The CDR3 DNA follows: TGTGCCACTAGGACAGGGTTTAATGAAGCTTTCTTT. This encodes CATRTGFNEAFF.

The rearrangement joins TRBV29-1 to TRBJ1-2; D gene ambiguous. Looked up from germline, CDR1 is SQVTM and CDR2 is ANQGSEA. This CDR3 is built from 12 residues. Trimming pared 2 bases from V and 7 bases from J, leaving 11 bases between. CDR3 in amino acids: CSVELQGGGYTF. The CDR3 coding sequence is TGCAGCGTTGAATTACAAGGTGGTGGCTACACCTTC.

In DNA form, the CDR3 reads TGTGCCAGCAGTGTCATGGATGAGCAGTTCTTC. Protein: CASSVMDEQFF. The chain uses TRBV6-1 and TRBJ2-1, with D unclear. The CDR3 sequence is 11 residues long. V shed 4 bases and J shed 8 bases, with 6 bases lying between them. CDR1 is MNHNS and CDR2 is SASEGT in the germline V gene.

The rearrangement joins TRBV27 to TRBJ1-2, with 10 bases matching TRBD1. The CDR3 is 13 amino acids. The germline gives CDR1 MNHEY, CDR2 SMNVEV (reference sequence). J lost 7 bases, V lost 8 bases, and 7 bases had no gene match. This chain's CDR3 is CASGRQGASGYTF. The CDR3 region has the DNA TGTGCCAGCGGCCGACAGGGGGCGAGTGGCTACACCTTC.